This TCR beta chain came from a study of T cell changes during pregnancy in multiple sclerosis. Libraries were prepared by immunoSEQ multiplex PCR; TCRdb keeps only in-frame clonotypes and omits some of them. The sample yields around 62,000 clones, 70% to 90% seen once. Trimming removed 0 bases from V and 5 bases from J; junction bases left unmatched: 6. Germline CDR1 reads SGHDN; CDR2 reads FVKESK. The CDR3 is 16 residues long. In its sample, this clone was seen a few times. V gene TRBV14 combines with J gene TRBJ2-2, with 7 bases lining up with TRBD2. The specimen comprised peripheral blood, sampled in the first trimester of pregnancy. This clonotype was sampled from a female donor with multiple sclerosis, enrolled in a pregnancy study. CDR3 nucleotides: TGTGCCAGCAGCCAAGATGGGGGGGTTTCAACCGGGGAGCTGTTTTTT. Translating it yields CASSQDGGVSTGELFF. Looking up the rest from reference TRBV14 and TRBJ2-2 gives the full variable domain: EAGVTQFPSHSVIEKGQTVTLRCDPISGHDNLYWYRRVMGKEIKFLLHFVKESKQDESGMPNNRFLAERTGGTYSTLKVQPAELEDSGVYFCASSQDGGVSTGELFFGEGSRLTVL.